A single sample is the source of the 12 T cell receptor beta chains below, sequenced in a study of T cells in Graves' hyperthyroidism and ophthalmopathy. TCR beta CDR3 sequences were amplified from RNA transcripts. The TCR CDR3 first-round RT-PCR relied on the HTBI primer set. MiXCR, applied by TCRdb to the multiplex PCR reads, yields one record per CDR3 protein. The sample includes approximately 380,000 distinct CDR3 sequences, 15% to 20% of them seen just once. Material: blood. The origin of the receptors is a man aged 18 to 35 with Graves' ophthalmopathy.

This clonotype was found once. This may be a read error, as it is one base from a much larger clone. The genes are TRBV6-5 and TRBJ2-1; the match to TRBD2 covers 8 bases. This CDR3 comprises 14 residues. Germline V gene data show CDR1 as MNHEY and CDR2 as SVGAGI. CDR3 sequence reads: CACSWQRGLDEQFF. CDR3 DNA: TGTGCCTGCAGTTGGCAGCGGGGGTTGGATGAGCAGTTCTTC.

This clonotype was detected many times. The chain recombines TRBV11-2 with TRBJ2-5, with D possibly matching TRBD2 (6 bases). Looked up from germline, CDR1 is SGHAT and CDR2 is FQNNGV. V lost 7 bases to trimming and J lost 6 bases, with 18 bases between them. CDR3 length equals 14 residues. Here the CDR3 reads CASTSIRGMKTQYF. CDR3 nucleotide sequence: TGTGCCAGCACATCAATTCGGGGGATGAAGACCCAGTACTTC.

This chain connects TRBV24-1 to TRBJ2-2, with 8 bases lining up with TRBD2. The CDR3 contains 15 residues. The germline V gene encodes CDR1 KGHDR and CDR2 SFDVKD. Trimming removed 6 bases from V and 4 bases from J; junction bases left unmatched: 6. CDR3 residues: CATSRKAGGTGELFF. The CDR3 bases are TGTGCCACCAGTAGAAAGGCGGGAGGCACCGGGGAGCTGTTTTTT.

Many counts were recorded for this clonotype. This chain uses TRBV5-1 with TRBJ2-1, with D perhaps matching TRBD2 (6 bases). The CDR3 length is 14 residues. The ends were cut back, 4 bases at V and 4 bases at J, with 12 bases in the middle. Germline CDR1 and CDR2: SGHRS and YFSETQ. CDR3 DNA sequence: TGCGCCAGCAGCCTTGGTAGCGGATACAATGAGCAGTTCTTC. It specifies CASSLGSGYNEQFF.

This clonotype came up many times. The V gene is TRBV5-1, the J gene TRBJ1-1; TRBD1 is a possible D gene (6 bases). The CDR3 extends over 15 amino acids. Trimming shortened V by 1 base and J by 5 bases, and 15 bases separated the two germline ends. The germline CDR1 and CDR2 sequences are SGHRS and YFSETQ. The CDR3 is CASSLLEQGRTEAFF. The CDR3 coding sequence is TGCGCCAGCAGCTTGCTCGAGCAGGGGAGAACTGAAGCTTTCTTT.

This clonotype appeared a few times. DNA for the CDR3: TGCGCCAGCAGCTTGAACTCGGGCGGTTCCTACGAGCAGTACTTC. Protein product: CASSLNSGGSYEQYF. The genes are TRBV5-1 and TRBJ2-7, with D uncertain. CDR1 is SGHRS, CDR2 YFSETQ, per germline. V lost 1 base and J 1 base, leaving 12 bases between the germline ends. CDR3 length equals 15 residues.

This clonotype came up many times. The chain recombines TRBV3-1 with TRBJ2-7; D unclear. The V and J ends lost 0 bases and 2 bases respectively, with 11 bases between them. The CDR3 consists of 15 residues. CDR1 and CDR2 from the germline V gene are LGHDT and YNNKEL (reference sequence). In DNA form, the CDR3 reads TGTGCCAGCAGCCAAGATCCCGGCCAGACCTACGAGCAGTACTTC. Encoded protein: CASSQDPGQTYEQYF.

In its sample, this clonotype was seen a few times. The V gene is TRBV5-4, the J gene TRBJ2-7; D may be TRBD2 (7 bases). Germline V CDR1 and CDR2: SGHNT, YYREEE (reference sequence). V shed 1 base and J shed 6 bases, with 29 bases lying between them. The CDR3 extends over 19 amino acids. The CDR3 DNA is TGTGCCAGCAGCTTGAAGGGGGGGAAGGCGGGGGCAAAGCTAGGCGAGCAGTACTTC. Translated: CASSLKGGKAGAKLGEQYF. The full variable domain, with the rest looked up from reference TRBV5-4 and TRBJ2-7, is ETGVTQSPTHLIKTRGQQVTLRCSSQSGHNTVSWYQQALGQGPQFIFQYYREEENGRGNFPPRFSGLQFPNYSSELNVNALELDDSALYLCASSLKGGKAGAKLGEQYFGPGTRLTVT.

This clonotype appeared many times. The rearrangement joins TRBV28 to TRBJ1-4; 12 bases match TRBD1. Unmatched junction bases numbered 7, after V lost 6 bases and J lost 11 bases. Germline CDR1 is MDHEN and CDR2 is SYDVKM. The CDR3 is made up of 14 amino acids. In DNA form, the CDR3 reads TGTGCCAGCAGAAAGGGACAGGGGGCTCACAAACTGTTTTTT. Amino acid sequence: CASRKGQGAHKLFF. The entire variable domain, with the rest obtained from reference TRBV28 and TRBJ1-4, is as follows: DVKVTQSSRYLVKRTGEKVFLECVQDMDHENMFWYRQDPGLGLRLIYFSYDVKMKEKGDIPEGYSVSREKKERFSLILESASTNQTSMYLCASRKGQGAHKLFFGSGTQLSVL.

This clonotype came up a few times. V usage is TRBV3-1 and J usage is TRBJ2-5; a weak D match, TRBD2 (5 bases). Trimming left V 7 bases short and J 2 bases short, with 8 bases between. CDR1 LGHDT and CDR2 YNNKEL come from the germline V gene (reference sequence). This CDR3 comprises 12 residues. CDR3 region: CASIGRQETQYF. The CDR3 DNA sequence: TGTGCCAGCATAGGGAGACAAGAGACCCAGTACTTC.

V usage is TRBV28 and J usage is TRBJ2-6; a weak D match, TRBD1 (6 bases). The germline V gene encodes CDR1 MDHEN and CDR2 SYDVKM. The CDR3 is 16 residues long. The V and J ends lost 7 bases and 4 bases respectively, with 17 bases between them. The DNA of the CDR3 is TGTGCCAGCACTACCCAGGGGTTGAGAGGGGCCAACGTCCTGACTTTC. Translated, it gives CASTTQGLRGANVLTF.

This clonotype has a count of ten or more. The rearrangement uses TRBV7-8 and TRBJ1-1; TRBD1 is a possible D gene (6 bases). Trimming shortened V by 1 base and J by 4 bases, and 13 bases separated the two germline ends. CDR1 and CDR2 from the germline V gene are SGHVS and FQNEAQ. The length of the CDR3 is 15 residues. The CDR3 coding sequence is TGTGCCAGCAGCTTAGAGGGGGTGATGGGCACTGAAGCTTTCTTT. Encoded protein: CASSLEGVMGTEAFF.